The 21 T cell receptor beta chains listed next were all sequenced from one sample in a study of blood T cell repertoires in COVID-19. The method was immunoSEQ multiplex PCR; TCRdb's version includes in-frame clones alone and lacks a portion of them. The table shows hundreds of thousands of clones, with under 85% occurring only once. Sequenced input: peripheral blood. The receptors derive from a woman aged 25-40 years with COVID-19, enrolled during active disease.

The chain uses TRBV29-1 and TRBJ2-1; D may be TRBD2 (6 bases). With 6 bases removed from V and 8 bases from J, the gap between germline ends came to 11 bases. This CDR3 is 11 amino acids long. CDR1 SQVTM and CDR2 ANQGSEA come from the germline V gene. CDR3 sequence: CSVRTSYEQFF. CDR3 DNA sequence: TGCAGCGTCCGTACTAGCTATGAGCAGTTCTTC.

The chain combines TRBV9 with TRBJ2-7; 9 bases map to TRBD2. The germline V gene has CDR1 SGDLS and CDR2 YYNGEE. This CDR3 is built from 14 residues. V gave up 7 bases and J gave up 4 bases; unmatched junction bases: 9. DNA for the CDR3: TGTGCCAGCTCGGCTAGCGGGATCTGGTACGAGCAGTACTTC. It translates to CASSASGIWYEQYF.

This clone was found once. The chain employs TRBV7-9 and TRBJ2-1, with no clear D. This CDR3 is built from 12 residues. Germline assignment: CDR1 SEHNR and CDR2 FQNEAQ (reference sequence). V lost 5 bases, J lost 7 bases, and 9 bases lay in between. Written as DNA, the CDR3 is TGTGCCAGCAGCCCCACGAGGAATGAGCAGTTCTTC. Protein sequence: CASSPTRNEQFF.

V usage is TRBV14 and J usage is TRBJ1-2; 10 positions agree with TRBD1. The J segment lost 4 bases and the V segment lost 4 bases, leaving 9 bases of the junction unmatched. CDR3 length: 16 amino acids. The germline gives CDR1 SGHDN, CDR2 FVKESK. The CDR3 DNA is TGTGCCAGCAGCCGGCACCAGGACAGGGGGTCCTATGGCTACACCTTC. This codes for CASSRHQDRGSYGYTF.

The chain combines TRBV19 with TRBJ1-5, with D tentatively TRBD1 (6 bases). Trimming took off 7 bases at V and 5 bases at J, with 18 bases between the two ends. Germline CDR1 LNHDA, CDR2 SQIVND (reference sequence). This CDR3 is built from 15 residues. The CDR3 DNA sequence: TGTGCCAGTACGCGGGGGCAATGGGGGGATCAGCCCCAGCATTTT. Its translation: CASTRGQWGDQPQHF.

The CDR3 is CASSVQGLGYNEQFF. The CDR3 coding sequence is TGTGCCAGCAGTGTACAGGGGTTAGGGTACAATGAGCAGTTCTTC. J is TRBJ2-1 and V is TRBV2; 7 bases fit TRBD1. With V trimmed by 4 bases and J by 4 bases, 7 bases remained unmatched. This CDR3 is 15 amino acids long. CDR1 SNHLY and CDR2 FYNNEI come from the germline V gene.

CDR3 amino acids: CAWSDSTGGSGRALHF. DNA of the CDR3: TGTGCCTGGAGTGACTCGACAGGGGGCTCTGGTCGGGCCCTCCACTTT. This chain connects TRBV30 to TRBJ1-6; 10 bases are shared with TRBD1. The germline gives CDR1 GTSNPN, CDR2 SVGIG (reference sequence). The ends lost 1 base at V and 14 bases at J; junction bases unmatched: 14. The CDR3 length is 16 residues. The variable domain in full, with the rest retrieved from reference TRBV30 and TRBJ1-6, is SQTIHQWPATLVQPVGSPLSLECTVEGTSNPNLYWYRQAAGRGLQLLFYSVGIGQISSEVPQNLSASRPQDRQFILSSKKLLLSDSGFYLCAWSDSTGGSGRALHFGNGTRLTVT.

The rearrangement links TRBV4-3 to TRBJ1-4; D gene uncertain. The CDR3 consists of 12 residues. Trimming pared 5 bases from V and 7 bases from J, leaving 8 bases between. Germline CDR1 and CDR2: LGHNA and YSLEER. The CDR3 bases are TGCGCCAGCAGCTTCAGAGGTGAAAAACTGTTTTTT. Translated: CASSFRGEKLFF.

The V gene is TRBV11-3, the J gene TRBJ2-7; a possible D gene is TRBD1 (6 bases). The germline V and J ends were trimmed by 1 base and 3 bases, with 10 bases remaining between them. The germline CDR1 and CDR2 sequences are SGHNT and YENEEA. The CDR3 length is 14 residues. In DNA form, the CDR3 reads TGTGCCAGCAGCTTAGTACAGGGCCTCTACGAGCAGTACTTC. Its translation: CASSLVQGLYEQYF.

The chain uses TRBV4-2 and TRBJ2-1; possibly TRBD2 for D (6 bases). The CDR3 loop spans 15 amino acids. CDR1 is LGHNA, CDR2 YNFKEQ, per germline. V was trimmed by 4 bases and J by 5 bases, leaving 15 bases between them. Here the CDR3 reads CASSPLGGGNNEQFF. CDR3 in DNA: TGTGCCAGCAGCCCCCTCGGGGGAGGCAACAATGAGCAGTTCTTC.

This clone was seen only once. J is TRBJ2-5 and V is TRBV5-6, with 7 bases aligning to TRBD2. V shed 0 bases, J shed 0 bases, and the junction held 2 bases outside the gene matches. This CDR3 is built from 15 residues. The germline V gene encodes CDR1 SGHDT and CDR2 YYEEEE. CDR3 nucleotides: TGTGCCAGCAGCTTGGGGCTAGCGGACCAAGAGACCCAGTACTTC. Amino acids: CASSLGLADQETQYF.

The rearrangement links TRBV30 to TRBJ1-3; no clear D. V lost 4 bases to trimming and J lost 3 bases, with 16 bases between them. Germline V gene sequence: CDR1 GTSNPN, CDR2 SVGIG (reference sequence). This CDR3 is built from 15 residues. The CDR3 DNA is TGTGCCTGGAACCCGGTTCTGGTAGATGGAAACACCATATATTTT. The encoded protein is CAWNPVLVDGNTIYF.

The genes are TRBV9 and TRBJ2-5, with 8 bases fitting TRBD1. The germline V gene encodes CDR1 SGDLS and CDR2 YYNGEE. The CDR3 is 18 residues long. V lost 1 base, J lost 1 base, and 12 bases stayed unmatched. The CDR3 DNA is TGTGCCAGCAGCGTATACGACTCCGGGACAGGAATCCAAGAGACCCAGTACTTC. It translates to CASSVYDSGTGIQETQYF.

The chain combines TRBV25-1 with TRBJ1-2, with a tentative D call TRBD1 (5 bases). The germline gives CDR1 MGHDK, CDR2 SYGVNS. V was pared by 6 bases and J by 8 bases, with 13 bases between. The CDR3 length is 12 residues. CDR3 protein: CASSKTVEGYTF. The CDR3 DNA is TGTGCCAGCAGCAAGACAGTAGAAGGCTACACCTTC.

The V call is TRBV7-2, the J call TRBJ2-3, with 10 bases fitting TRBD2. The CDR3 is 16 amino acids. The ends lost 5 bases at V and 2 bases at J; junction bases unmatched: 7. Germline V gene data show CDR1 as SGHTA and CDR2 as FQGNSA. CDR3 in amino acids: CASSTTSGDYTDTQYF. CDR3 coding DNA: TGTGCCAGCAGCACAACTAGCGGGGACTACACAGATACGCAGTATTTT.

The CDR3 DNA sequence: TGTGCCACCTCTACTCCTAGCACAGATACGCAGTATTTT. It translates to CATSTPSTDTQYF. V is TRBV3-1 (or the pseudogene TRBV3-2) and J is TRBJ2-3, with D unresolved. V shed 10 bases and J shed 0 bases, with 11 bases lying between them. The CDR3 has 13 residues. CDR1 LGHDT and CDR2 YNNKEL come from the germline V gene (reference sequence).

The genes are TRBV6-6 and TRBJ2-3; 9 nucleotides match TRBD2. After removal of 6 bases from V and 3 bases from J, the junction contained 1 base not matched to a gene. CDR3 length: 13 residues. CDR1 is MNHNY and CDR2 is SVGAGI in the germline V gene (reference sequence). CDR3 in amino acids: CASRTSGTDTQYF. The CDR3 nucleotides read TGTGCCAGCAGGACTAGCGGAACAGATACGCAGTATTTT.

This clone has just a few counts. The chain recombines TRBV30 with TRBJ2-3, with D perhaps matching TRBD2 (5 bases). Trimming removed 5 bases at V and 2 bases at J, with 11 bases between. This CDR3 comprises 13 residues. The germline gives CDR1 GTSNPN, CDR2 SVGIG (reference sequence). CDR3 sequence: CAWDDYYTDTQYF. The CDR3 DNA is TGTGCCTGGGACGACTATTACACAGATACGCAGTATTTT.

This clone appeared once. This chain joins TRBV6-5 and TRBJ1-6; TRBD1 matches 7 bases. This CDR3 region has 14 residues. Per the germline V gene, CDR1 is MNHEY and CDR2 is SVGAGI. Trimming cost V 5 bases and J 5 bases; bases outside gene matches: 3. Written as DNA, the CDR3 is TGTGCCAGCAGTCCCGGGACAGATAATTCACCCCTCCACTTT. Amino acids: CASSPGTDNSPLHF.

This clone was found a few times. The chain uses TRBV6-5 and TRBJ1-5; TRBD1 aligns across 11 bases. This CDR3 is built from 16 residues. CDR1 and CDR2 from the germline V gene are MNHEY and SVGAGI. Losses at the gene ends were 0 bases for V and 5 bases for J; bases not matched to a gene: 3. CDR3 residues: CASSYSGQGGDQPQHF. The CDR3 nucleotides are TGTGCCAGCAGTTACTCGGGACAGGGGGGGGATCAGCCCCAGCATTTT.

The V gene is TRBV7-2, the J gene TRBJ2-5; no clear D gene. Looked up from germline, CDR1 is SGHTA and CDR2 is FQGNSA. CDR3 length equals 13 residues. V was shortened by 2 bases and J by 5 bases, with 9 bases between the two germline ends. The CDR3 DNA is TGTGCCAGCAGCTTATCGACTTGGGAGACCCAGTACTTC. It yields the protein CASSLSTWETQYF.